These 7 T cell receptor beta chains were sequenced from one sample in a study of radiotherapy plus CTLA-4 blockade in lung cancer. Generated by immunoSEQ multiplex PCR, the TCRdb table keeps only in-frame clones and is missing some. The sample yields tens of thousands of clones, over 75% seen once. Sequenced material: peripheral blood, taken from a patient treated with radiotherapy plus ipilimumab. The receptors stem from a human donor with non-small cell lung cancer whose response to radiotherapy plus ipilimumab could not be evaluated.

The chain combines TRBV6-5 with TRBJ1-4; 7 positions agree with TRBD1. This CDR3 contains 15 residues. Germline CDR1 and CDR2: MNHEY and SVGAGI. J was trimmed by 3 bases and V by 6 bases; bases with no gene match: 7. The CDR3 region is CASSTGEAANEKLFF. The CDR3 nucleotides read TGTGCCAGCAGCACAGGGGAGGCGGCTAATGAAAAACTGTTTTTT.

The rearrangement uses TRBV28 and TRBJ2-5; 9 bases align to TRBD1. Looked up from germline, CDR1 is MDHEN and CDR2 is SYDVKM. This CDR3 is 15 amino acids long. V gave up 3 bases and J gave up 5 bases; unmatched junction bases: 7. The CDR3 region is CASSFNTGGVETQYF. In DNA, the CDR3 is TGTGCCAGCAGTTTTAATACAGGGGGCGTGGAGACCCAGTACTTC.

This chain joins TRBV7-2 and TRBJ2-3, with D maybe TRBD1 (6 bases). Germline CDR1 and CDR2: SGHTA and FQGNSA. The CDR3 spans 15 residues. V dropped 3 bases and J dropped 5 bases, with 15 bases sitting between them. This chain's CDR3 is CASSFQGLVGDTQYF. The DNA of the CDR3 is TGTGCCAGCAGCTTTCAGGGGCTGGTTGGAGATACGCAGTATTTT.

The chain carries TRBV21-1 and TRBJ2-7; the listed D gene, TRBD1, was not tested against the DNA. TRBV21-1 is a listed pseudogene. CDR3 size: 14 residues. The CDR3 spells CARHPGQETYEQYF. Written as DNA, the CDR3 is TGTGCCAGACACCCGGGACAGGAGACCTACGAGCAGTACTTC.

This chain joins TRBV6-1 and TRBJ1-5; TRBD1 aligns across 10 bases. The germline gives CDR1 MNHNS, CDR2 SASEGT. Losses at the gene ends were 2 bases for V and 9 bases for J; bases not matched to a gene: 4. The CDR3 extends over 14 amino acids. CDR3 protein: CASSESGQGLPQHF. CDR3 DNA: TGTGCCAGCAGTGAATCGGGACAGGGGCTGCCCCAGCATTTT.

The chain links TRBV5-1 to TRBJ2-7; D is perhaps TRBD1 (6 bases). The CDR3 is 15 amino acids. CDR1 SGHRS and CDR2 YFSETQ come from the germline V gene. The V end lost 0 bases, the J end lost 2 bases, and 12 bases lay between the germline ends. CDR3 amino acids: CASSLATGVTYEQYF. The CDR3 coding sequence is TGCGCCAGCAGCTTGGCGACAGGTGTAACCTACGAGCAGTACTTC.

The genes are TRBV7-9 and TRBJ2-7; D is possibly TRBD1 (6 bases). Looked up from germline, CDR1 is SEHNR and CDR2 is FQNEAQ (reference sequence). V was cut by 3 bases and J by 0 bases, with 15 bases left in between. The CDR3 is 16 residues long. This CDR3 reads CASSFPGTSSSYEQYF. In DNA, the CDR3 is TGTGCCAGCAGCTTCCCCGGGACATCGAGCTCCTACGAGCAGTACTTC.